The TCR beta chain described here comes from a study of blood T cells in healthy people across ages. In its sample, this clonotype was seen a few times. Its antigen remains unidentified. J gave up 4 bases and V 8 bases, and 6 bases lay outside the gene matches. CDR3 length equals 14 residues. Germline V gene sequence: CDR1 MNHEY, CDR2 SVGAGI. The people who gave samples were healthy Caucasians from Russia, aged roughly 6 to 100. The total RNA that was extracted per sample amounted to at least 6 micrograms. The second PCR ran roughly 6 to 11 cycles with a sample-barcoded 5' primer and J-beta primers. One entry per CDR3 protein results from TCRdb running MiXCR on the 5' RACE reads. This sample yields about 1.1 million distinct CDR3 sequences, of which 30% to 40% are seen a single time; 13% belongs to the top ten. Findings and caveats of the study: When set beside aged donors, long-lived donors presented more naive CD4+ cells and higher diversity. Diversity estimates drawn from one million T cells were deemed underestimates.

This clonotype originated in a man younger than 35 in good health. The J gene is TRBJ2-1, the V gene TRBV6-5, with 9 bases fitting TRBD2. Sequencing was carried out using blood. CDR3 sequence (DNA): TGTGCCAGCGCCCGGACTAGCGCGTACAATGAGCAGTTCTTC. It codes for CASARTSAYNEQFF.